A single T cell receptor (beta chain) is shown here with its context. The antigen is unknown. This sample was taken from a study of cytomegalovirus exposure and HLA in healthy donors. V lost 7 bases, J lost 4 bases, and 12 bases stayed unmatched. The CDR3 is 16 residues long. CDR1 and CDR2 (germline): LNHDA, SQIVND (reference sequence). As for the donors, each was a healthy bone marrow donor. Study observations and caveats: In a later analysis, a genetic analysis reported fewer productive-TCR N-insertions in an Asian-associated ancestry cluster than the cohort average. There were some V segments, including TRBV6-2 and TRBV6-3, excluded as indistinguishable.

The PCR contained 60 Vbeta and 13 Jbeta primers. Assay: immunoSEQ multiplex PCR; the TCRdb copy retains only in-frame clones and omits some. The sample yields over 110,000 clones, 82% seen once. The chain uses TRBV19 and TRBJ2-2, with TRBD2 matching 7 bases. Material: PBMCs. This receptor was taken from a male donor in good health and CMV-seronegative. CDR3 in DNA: TGTGCCAGTACTACTTGGGGGGGAGCGGGCACCGGGGAGCTGTTTTTT. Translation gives CASTTWGGAGTGELFF.